This T cell receptor beta chain is from a study of monozygotic twins with inflammatory bowel disease. TCRdb re-called the 5' RACE reads, yielding one record per CDR3 amino acid sequence without DNA. This sample's clone table lists about 380,000 distinct CDR3 sequences. Germline CDR1 is SGHRS and CDR2 is YFSETQ. CDR3 length equals 14 residues. This chain connects TRBV5-1 to TRBJ2-3; the TRBD1 assignment by TCRdb is unverifiable without DNA. The sample comprised blood. This receptor was taken from a human donor with ulcerative colitis or Crohn's disease, or a healthy co-twin of an affected twin (not recorded which). CDR3 region: CASSLGTGEDTQYF.